Presented here are 11 T cell receptor beta chains from one specimen sequenced in a study of T cell responses to AZD1222 COVID-19 vaccine. TCRdb's copy holds only in-frame clones and misses some; the assay was immunoSEQ multiplex PCR. The sample contains about 140,000 clones, roughly nine tenths of which appear only once. The source was peripheral blood, collected 28 days after the second AZD1222 dose. The receptors were gathered from an adult who received the AZD1222 COVID-19 vaccine.

J is TRBJ1-3 and V is TRBV4-1; D might be TRBD1 (6 bases). Germline V lookup: CDR1 MGHRA, CDR2 YSYEKL. Deletions cut 4 bases from V and 0 bases from J, with 13 bases between. This CDR3 is built from 16 residues. The CDR3 loop reads CASSPHRDNSGNTIYF. CDR3 nucleotides: TGCGCCAGCAGCCCCCACCGGGACAACTCTGGAAACACCATATATTTT.

This clone was seen once. V usage is TRBV12-3 or TRBV12-4 and J usage is TRBJ1-3; D gene uncertain. The CDR3 totals 13 residues. V was cut by 3 bases and J by 2 bases, with 5 bases left in between. CDR3 region: CASSLEAGNTIYF. The DNA of the CDR3 is TGTGCCAGCAGTTTGGAGGCTGGAAACACCATATATTTT.

The chain carries TRBV2 and TRBJ1-5, with D possibly matching TRBD1 (5 bases). The V and J ends lost 7 bases and 2 bases respectively, with 15 bases between them. The CDR3 is 15 amino acids. Germline CDR1 reads SNHLY; CDR2 reads FYNNEI. CDR3 sequence reads: CASNPDLGGNQPQHF. CDR3 nucleotides: TGTGCCAGCAATCCCGATTTGGGGGGCAATCAGCCCCAGCATTTT. The full variable domain, with the rest looked up from reference TRBV2 and TRBJ1-5, is EPEVTQTPSHQVTQMGQEVILRCVPISNHLYFYWYRQILGQKVEFLVSFYNNEISEKSEIFDDQFSVERPDGSNFTLKIRSTKLEDSAMYFCASNPDLGGNQPQHFGDGTRLSIL.

Concerning this clone itself: Compared with germline, one end of the junction differs, possibly owing to a read error. The rearrangement uses TRBV19 and TRBJ1-4; 7 positions agree with TRBD1. Looked up from germline, CDR1 is LNHDA and CDR2 is SQIVND (reference sequence). CDR3 length: 15 amino acids. CDR3: CASSLGDSANEKLFF. The CDR3 nucleotides are TGTGCCAGTAGTCTCGGGGACAGCGCTAACGAAAAACTGTTTTTT.

The genes are TRBV6-5 and TRBJ1-3, with TRBD1 as a possible D gene (6 bases). V lost 7 bases, J lost 1 base, and 14 bases lay in between. The V gene's germline CDR1 is MNHEY and CDR2 SVGAGI. This CDR3 contains 15 residues. The CDR3 loop is CASTPEGGSGNTIYF. The CDR3 nucleotides read TGTGCCAGCACCCCTGAAGGGGGATCTGGAAACACCATATATTTT.

The CDR3 nucleotides read TGTGCCAGCAGCTTAAATGGGGGGCCTTCTAGCAATCAGCCCCAGCATTTT. It encodes CASSLNGGPSSNQPQHF. The V and J genes are TRBV7-2 and TRBJ1-5, with D possibly TRBD1 on 6 matching bases. The germline V and J ends were trimmed by 2 bases and 0 bases, with 14 bases remaining between them. The length of the CDR3 is 17 residues. Germline CDR1 SGHTA, CDR2 FQGNSA.

The rearrangement links TRBV27 to TRBJ1-6, with TRBD1 matching 11 bases. Trimming cost V 6 bases and J 0 bases; bases outside gene matches: 10. CDR1 and CDR2 from the germline V gene are MNHEY and SMNVEV (reference sequence). The CDR3 spans 19 residues. DNA of the CDR3: TGTGCCAGCAGCCTAGTACGGGACAGGGGGAGCTCCTATAATTCACCCCTCCACTTT. It specifies CASSLVRDRGSSYNSPLHF.

This chain joins TRBV27 and TRBJ2-6; D tentatively reads TRBD1 or TRBD2 (5 bases each). The CDR3 is 18 amino acids. Looked up from germline, CDR1 is MNHEY and CDR2 is SMNVEV (reference sequence). V lost 6 bases and J lost 0, with 18 bases in between. The CDR3 coding sequence is TGTGCCAGCAGCCCTCTGCCGGGGCGCGGCTCTGGGGCCAACGTCCTGACTTTC. It translates to CASSPLPGRGSGANVLTF.

The chain couples TRBV2 to TRBJ2-1, with a weak D call TRBD2 (5 bases). V was shortened by 5 bases and J by 4 bases, with 9 bases between the two germline ends. Germline V gene lookup returns CDR1 SNHLY and CDR2 FYNNEI. This CDR3 contains 13 residues. The CDR3 sequence: CASSISEYNEQFF. CDR3 in DNA: TGTGCCAGCAGTATTAGCGAGTACAATGAGCAGTTCTTC.

This clone turned up a few times. The rearrangement joins TRBV4-3 to TRBJ1-5, with D tentatively TRBD1 (5 bases). The CDR3 has 15 residues. CDR1 is LGHNA and CDR2 is YSLEER in the germline V gene. V was trimmed by 1 base and J by 2 bases, leaving 9 bases between them. The CDR3 region is CASSQAVGGNQPQHF. The CDR3 nucleotides are TGCGCCAGCAGCCAAGCGGTGGGGGGCAATCAGCCCCAGCATTTT.

CDR3 region: CASSHGLAGKYNEQFF. CDR3 nucleotide sequence: TGTGCCAGCAGCCACGGACTAGCGGGGAAATACAATGAGCAGTTCTTC. The chain is built from TRBV5-6 and TRBJ2-1; 12 bases match TRBD2. V lost 4 bases and J lost 4; bases outside the gene matches: 6. The CDR3 has 16 amino acids. Germline V gene sequence: CDR1 SGHDT, CDR2 YYEEEE.